Given below is one T cell receptor (beta chain) in context. Its antigen remains unidentified. The data belong to a study of CD4+ T cells in melanoma. Findings and limits, study-wide: Reportedly, melanoma neoantigen-specific CD4+ T cells showed varied differentiation states. A reported correlation linked neoantigen-specific CD4+ T cells to CD8+, macrophage and B cell function.

TCRdb's copy holds only in-frame clones and misses some; the assay was immunoSEQ multiplex PCR. This sample has 13,000 or so clones, with roughly three quarters found just once. This CDR3 contains 15 residues. The TCR sequence derives from a human donor with melanoma. This chain uses TRBV12-1 with TRBJ2-3; the table's D call of TRBD1 was not tested on the DNA. TRBV12-1 is shown as a pseudogene. What was sequenced was cells from a culture (not recorded whether cultured in vitro). The DNA for the CDR3 is TGTGCCAGCAGCCCCCCTGCAGGGCGCACAGATACGCAGTATTTT. Translating it yields CASSPPAGRTDTQYF.